This TCR beta chain was recovered during a study of radiotherapy plus CTLA-4 blockade in lung cancer. Study-level background: Among patients, over 15% showed objective responses, and around 30% had disease control.

TCRdb's copy holds only in-frame clones and misses some; the assay was immunoSEQ multiplex PCR. The data contain approximately 65,000 clones, approximately 80% of them singletons. Trimming removed 5 bases from V and 10 bases from J, with 18 bases in between. Germline loops: CDR1 SGHTA, CDR2 FQGNSA. This CDR3 region has 14 residues. Points on this clone: Its cognate antigen is unknown.

In chemo-refractory metastatic non-small-cell lung cancer, patients got ipilimumab CTLA-4 blockade together with focal radiation. General observations from the study: Together with interferon-beta, which increased in serum after radiation, early dynamic changes in blood T cell clones were reportedly the best predictors of response. In blood, tumor-derived TCR clones expanded after radiotherapy plus ipilimumab.

The clonotype was recovered from a human donor with non-small cell lung cancer who had a complete response to radiotherapy plus ipilimumab. The chain employs TRBV7-2 and TRBJ1-5; D gene uncertain. Source: peripheral blood, taken from a patient treated with radiotherapy plus ipilimumab. In DNA, the CDR3 is TGTGCCAGCAGCCCAGATCTAGGGCCAAACCCCCAGCATTTT. This sequence encodes CASSPDLGPNPQHF. The full variable domain, its missing parts supplied by reference TRBV7-2 and TRBJ1-5, is GAGVSQSPSNKVTEKGKDVELRCDPISGHTALYWYRQSLGQGLEFLIYFQGNSAPDKSGLPSDRFSAERTGGSVSTLTIQRTQQEDSAVYLCASSPDLGPNPQHFGDGTRLSIL.